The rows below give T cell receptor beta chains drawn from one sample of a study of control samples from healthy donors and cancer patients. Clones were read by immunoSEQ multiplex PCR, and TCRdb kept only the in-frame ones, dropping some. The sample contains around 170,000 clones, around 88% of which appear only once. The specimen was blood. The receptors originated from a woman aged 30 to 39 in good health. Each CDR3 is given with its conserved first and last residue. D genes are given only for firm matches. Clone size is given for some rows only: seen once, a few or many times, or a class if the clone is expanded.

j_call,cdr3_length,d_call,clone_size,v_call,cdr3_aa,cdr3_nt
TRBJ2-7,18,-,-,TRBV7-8,CASSFNPGATGSSHEQYF,TGTGCCAGCAGCTTTAATCCCGGCGCTACAGGGTCGTCCCACGAGCAGTACTTC
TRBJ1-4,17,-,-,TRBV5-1,CASREGGGVATNEKLFF,TGCGCCAGCAGAGAAGGGGGTGGGGTTGCAACTAATGAAAAACTGTTTTTT
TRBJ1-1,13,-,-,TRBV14,CASRRTANTEAFF,TGTGCCAGCAGGCGGACGGCGAACACTGAAGCTTTCTTT
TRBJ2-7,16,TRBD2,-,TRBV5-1,CASSLGASGSSYEQYF,TGCGCCAGCAGCTTGGGAGCTAGCGGGAGCTCCTACGAGCAGTACTTC
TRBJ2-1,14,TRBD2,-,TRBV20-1,CSASPSGRLNEQFF,TGCAGTGCTAGTCCTAGCGGGAGGTTGAATGAGCAGTTCTTC
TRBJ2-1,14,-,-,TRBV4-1,CASSQVVDSNEQFF,TGCGCCAGCAGCCAAGTCGTCGACAGCAATGAGCAGTTCTTC
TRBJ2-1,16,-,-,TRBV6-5,CASSYSWVIRGNEQFF,TGTGCCAGCAGTTACTCTTGGGTAATTAGGGGGAATGAGCAGTTCTTC
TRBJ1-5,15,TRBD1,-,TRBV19,CASSVTGTGNQPQHF,TGTGCCAGTAGTGTTACCGGGACAGGGAATCAGCCCCAGCATTTT
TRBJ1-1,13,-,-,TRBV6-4,CASSEKGNTEAFF,TGTGCCAGCAGTGAGAAGGGAAACACTGAAGCTTTCTTT
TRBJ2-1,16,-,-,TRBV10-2,CASSGSGQNSYNEQFF,TGCGCCAGCAGTGGATCGGGCCAAAACTCCTACAATGAGCAGTTCTTC
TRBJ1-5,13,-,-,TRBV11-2,CASSSRGDQPQHF,TGTGCCAGCAGCTCCCGGGGGGATCAGCCCCAGCATTTT
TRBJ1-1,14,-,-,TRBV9,CASSGTVMNTEAFF,TGTGCCAGCAGCGGTACGGTAATGAACACTGAAGCTTTCTTT
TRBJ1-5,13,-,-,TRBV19,CASKVQGGQPQHF,TGTGCCAGTAAAGTCCAGGGAGGCCAGCCCCAGCATTTT
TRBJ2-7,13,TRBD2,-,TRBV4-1,CASSPRTSYEQYF,TGCGCCAGCAGCCCCCGGACTAGCTACGAGCAGTACTTC
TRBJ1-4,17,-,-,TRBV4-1,CASSQDLGRGIGEKLFF,TGCGCCAGCAGCCAAGATCTTGGTAGGGGCATAGGGGAAAAACTGTTTTTT
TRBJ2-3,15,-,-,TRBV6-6,CASSYSRPGADTQYF,TGTGCCAGCAGTTACTCGAGGCCGGGGGCAGATACGCAGTATTTT
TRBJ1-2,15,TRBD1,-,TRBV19,CASSLPTGGRDGYTF,TGTGCCAGTAGTCTGCCGACAGGGGGCCGAGATGGCTACACCTTC
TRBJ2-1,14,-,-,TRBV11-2,CASSSPRQSNEQFF,TGTGCCAGCAGCTCCCCCAGGCAGAGCAATGAGCAGTTCTTC
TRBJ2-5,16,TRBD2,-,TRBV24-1,CATSDWGAGDGETQYF,TGTGCCACCAGTGACTGGGGAGCGGGGGATGGAGAGACCCAGTACTTC
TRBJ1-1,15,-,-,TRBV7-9,CASTPPGGAGTEAFF,TGTGCCAGCACCCCCCCGGGAGGCGCGGGCACTGAAGCTTTCTTT
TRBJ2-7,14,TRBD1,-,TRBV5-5,CASSGLTGGYEQYF,TGTGCCAGCAGCGGATTGACAGGGGGCTACGAGCAGTACTTC
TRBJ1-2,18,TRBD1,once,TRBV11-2,CASSLGAGTGRFLGGYTF,TGTGCCAGCAGCTTAGGGGCCGGGACAGGGCGGTTTCTGGGTGGCTACACCTTC
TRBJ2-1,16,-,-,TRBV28,CASTPLAVSSYNEQFF,TGTGCCAGCACCCCACTGGCGGTAAGCTCCTACAATGAGCAGTTCTTC
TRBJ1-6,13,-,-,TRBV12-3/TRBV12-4,CASMEGGGSPLHF,TGTGCCAGCATGGAGGGGGGTGGATCACCCCTCCACTTT
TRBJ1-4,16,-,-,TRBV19,CASSESYRATDEKLFF,TGTGCCAGTAGTGAATCCTACAGGGCTACGGATGAAAAACTGTTTTTT
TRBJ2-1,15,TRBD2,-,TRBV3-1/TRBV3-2,CASSQAGGPYNEQFF,TGTGCCAGCAGCCAAGCGGGAGGGCCCTACAATGAGCAGTTCTTC
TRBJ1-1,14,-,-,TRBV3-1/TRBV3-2,CASSQTGGNTEAFF,TGTGCCAGCAGCCAGACGGGGGGGAACACTGAAGCTTTCTTT
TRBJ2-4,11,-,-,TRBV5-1,CASSLEGVQYF,TGCGCCAGCAGCTTGGAGGGGGTTCAGTACTTC
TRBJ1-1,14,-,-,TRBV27,CASSWKGWDTEAFF,TGTGCCAGCAGTTGGAAAGGGTGGGACACTGAAGCTTTCTTT
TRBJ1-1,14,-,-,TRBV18,CASSPQSGDTEAFF,TGTGCCAGCTCACCACAGTCTGGGGACACTGAAGCTTTCTTT
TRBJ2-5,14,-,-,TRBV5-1,CASSLGAQAETQYF,TGCGCCAGCAGCTTGGGCGCCCAGGCAGAGACCCAGTACTTC
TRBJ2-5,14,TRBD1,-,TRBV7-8,CASSVGTVQETQYF,TGTGCCAGCAGCGTAGGGACAGTACAAGAGACCCAGTACTTC
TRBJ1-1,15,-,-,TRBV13,CASSFGRAMNTEAFF,TGTGCCAGCAGCTTCGGCAGGGCTATGAACACTGAAGCTTTCTTT
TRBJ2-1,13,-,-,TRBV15,CATSRTTGDEQFF,TGTGCCACCAGCAGGACCACAGGAGATGAGCAGTTCTTC
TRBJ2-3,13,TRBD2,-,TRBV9,CASSEGLADTQYF,TGTGCCAGCAGCGAAGGACTAGCAGATACGCAGTATTTT